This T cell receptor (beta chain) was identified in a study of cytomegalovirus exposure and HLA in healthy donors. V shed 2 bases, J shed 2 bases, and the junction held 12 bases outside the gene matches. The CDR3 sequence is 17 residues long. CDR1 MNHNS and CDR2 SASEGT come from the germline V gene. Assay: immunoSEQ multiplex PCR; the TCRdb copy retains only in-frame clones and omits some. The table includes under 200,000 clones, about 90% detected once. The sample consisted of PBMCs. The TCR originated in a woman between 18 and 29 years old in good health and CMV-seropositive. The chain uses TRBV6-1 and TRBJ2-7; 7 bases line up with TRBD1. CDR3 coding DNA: TGTGCCAGCAGTGAACGGGACAGTCCAGGCTCCCCCTACGAGCAGTACTTC. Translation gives CASSERDSPGSPYEQYF.